The clone carrying this T cell receptor (beta chain) was detected a few times. Its antigen is not known. The entry originates in a study of cytomegalovirus exposure and HLA in healthy donors. Study results and limitations: DRB1 showed the most TCR associations and HLA-C the fewest in a later analysis, as rates varied by HLA locus. Reported results showed that the classifier diagnosed cytomegalovirus status with high specificity and sensitivity.

This CDR3 contains 15 residues. J lost 3 bases, V lost 2 bases, and 3 bases had no gene match. In germline, CDR1 is SGHAT, CDR2 FQNNGV. Use of 60 Vbeta and 13 Jbeta primers characterized the PCR. The repertoire was sequenced with immunoSEQ multiplex PCR; TCRdb's copy has only in-frame clones and lacks some. The table lists about 78,000 clones, 65% to 80% of them singletons. Material for sequencing was PBMCs. The origin of this receptor is a woman between 40 and 50 years old in good health and CMV-seropositive. The chain combines TRBV11-2 with TRBJ2-7, with 11 nucleotides matching TRBD2. The CDR3 sequence: CASSLLAGGIYEQYF. In DNA form, the CDR3 reads TGTGCCAGCAGCTTATTAGCGGGAGGGATCTACGAGCAGTACTTC.